The next 19 T cell receptor beta chains were all read from a single sample in a study of T-cell memory formation after mild COVID-19. A single record per CDR3 protein comes from TCRdb applying MiXCR to the 5' RACE reads. The sample lists about 560,000 distinct CDR3 sequences; roughly a sixth were seen once. Source material: PBMCs or a T cell subset sorted from them (not recorded which). All receptors derive from an adult woman who had mild COVID-19 (a few samples of this study predate the infection). Cell type and time point are not known.

The chain links TRBV18 to TRBJ1-4; D unresolved. V was clipped by 0 bases and J by 7 bases, with 9 bases between them. This CDR3 contains 14 residues. The V gene's germline CDR1 is KGHSH and CDR2 LQKENI. This CDR3 reads CASSPPNLSEKLFF. For the CDR3, the DNA is TGTGCCAGCTCACCACCCAACCTTAGTGAAAAACTGTTTTTT.

The sample holds a few counts of this clonotype. The chain couples TRBV4-1 to TRBJ2-7; D may correspond to TRBD1 or TRBD2 (5 bases each). Per germline, CDR1 MGHRA and CDR2 YSYEKL. V was cut by 0 bases and J by 0 bases, with 15 bases left in between. The CDR3 length is 17 residues. The DNA of the CDR3 is TGCGCCAGCAGCCAAGAGTGGTTGGGACCTACCTCCTACGAGCAGTACTTC. It yields the protein CASSQEWLGPTSYEQYF.

J is TRBJ1-5 and V is TRBV4-1; 9 positions match TRBD1. The V gene's germline CDR1 is MGHRA and CDR2 YSYEKL. Trimming took 6 bases from V and 4 from J; bases not matched to a gene: 7. The CDR3 extends over 15 amino acids. The CDR3 reads CASRSTGTGNQPQHF. CDR3 nucleotides: TGCGCCAGCAGGTCTACCGGGACAGGGAATCAGCCCCAGCATTTT.

The chain has TRBV19 and TRBJ2-7; D remains unclear. The germline CDR1 and CDR2 sequences are LNHDA and SQIVND (reference sequence). Trimming left V 4 bases short and J 3 bases short, with 13 bases between. This CDR3 is 14 amino acids long. CDR3 protein: CASSSPLRRYEQYF. The CDR3 DNA reads TGTGCCAGTAGTAGTCCCCTGAGGCGCTACGAGCAGTACTTC.

The V and J genes are TRBV20-1 and TRBJ2-1; TRBD2 matches 14 bases. V shed 2 bases, J shed 6 bases, and the junction held 3 bases outside the gene matches. The CDR3 runs to 15 residues. CDR1 is DFQATT, CDR2 SNEGSKA, per germline (reference sequence). CDR3 nucleotides: TGCAGTGCTAGACCCGGGACTAGCGGGAGCAATGAGCAGTTCTTC. Encoded protein: CSARPGTSGSNEQFF.

This chain links TRBV6-5 with TRBJ1-2; D ambiguous. This CDR3 is 13 amino acids long. CDR1 MNHEY and CDR2 SVGAGI come from the germline V gene. V was shortened by 5 bases and J by 8 bases, with 15 bases between the two germline ends. The CDR3 nucleotides are TGTGCCAGCAGTCGTGCGGGAATGAGCGGCTACACCTTC. Amino acid sequence: CASSRAGMSGYTF.

A few counts support this clonotype. The chain combines TRBV4-3 with TRBJ2-7, with D perhaps being TRBD1 or TRBD2 (6 bases each). There are 13 residues in the CDR3. V lost 0 bases and J 6 bases, leaving 9 bases between the germline ends. Germline assignment: CDR1 LGHNA and CDR2 YSLEER. The CDR3 DNA reads as TGCGCCAGCAGCCAAGAAGAGGGGGGCGAGCAGTACTTC. This codes for CASSQEEGGEQYF.

This clonotype has a handful of counts. V and J are TRBV9 and TRBJ1-1, with D tentatively TRBD1 (5 bases). CDR3 length equals 14 residues. In germline, CDR1 is SGDLS, CDR2 YYNGEE. The V and J ends lost 0 bases and 6 bases respectively, with 12 bases between them. The CDR3 sequence: CASSVEGRGAEAFF. For the CDR3, the DNA is TGTGCCAGCAGCGTAGAGGGGAGAGGGGCTGAAGCTTTCTTT.

This clonotype was detected a few times. V usage is TRBV28 and J usage is TRBJ1-1; no clear D gene. The CDR3 runs to 15 residues. The ends were cut back, 4 bases at V and 4 bases at J, with 16 bases in the middle. Germline CDR1 MDHEN, CDR2 SYDVKM. Here the CDR3 DNA reads TGTGCCAGCAGTTCAAGGCGGAGGGAAAGCACTGAAGCTTTCTTT. It specifies CASSSRRRESTEAFF. Looking up the rest from reference TRBV28 and TRBJ1-1 gives the full variable domain: DVKVTQSSRYLVKRTGEKVFLECVQDMDHENMFWYRQDPGLGLRLIYFSYDVKMKEKGDIPEGYSVSREKKERFSLILESASTNQTSMYLCASSSRRRESTEAFFGQGTRLTVV.

The chain carries TRBV7-3 and TRBJ1-1, with TRBD1 as a possible D gene (6 bases). V was shortened by 5 bases and J by 4 bases, with 11 bases between the two germline ends. The CDR3 length is 13 residues. Per germline, CDR1 SGHTA and CDR2 FQGTGA. The CDR3 bases are TGTGCCAGCAGCAAATTACAGGGCACTGAAGCTTTCTTT. It yields the protein CASSKLQGTEAFF.

As DNA, the CDR3 is TGTGCCACCAGTGATCCTGCAGGGTCGGACGAGCAGTACTTC. It translates to CATSDPAGSDEQYF. The chain couples TRBV24-1 to TRBJ2-7, with D perhaps TRBD1 (5 bases). The V and J ends lost 3 bases and 5 bases respectively, with 13 bases between them. CDR3 length: 14 residues. Germline assignment: CDR1 KGHDR and CDR2 SFDVKD.

This clonotype was detected only a few times. The chain links TRBV7-3 to TRBJ2-7; TRBD2 aligns across 7 bases. Germline V gene lookup returns CDR1 SGHTA and CDR2 FQGTGA. V shed 2 bases, J shed 2 bases, and the junction held 6 bases outside the gene matches. This CDR3 contains 15 residues. For the CDR3, the DNA is TGTGCCAGCAGCTTAGATAGCGGGCTCACCTACGAGCAGTACTTC. Translated: CASSLDSGLTYEQYF.

This clonotype has just a few counts. The rearrangement uses TRBV12-3 or TRBV12-4 and TRBJ2-1, with TRBD2 identical over 7 bases. The CDR3 spans 18 residues. V lost 6 bases, J lost 0 bases, and 14 bases stayed unmatched. This chain's CDR3 is CASRGGDSRHGSYNEQFF. CDR3 DNA: TGTGCCAGCAGGGGGGGGGACTCCCGGCATGGCTCCTACAATGAGCAGTTCTTC.

This clonotype showed up just a few times. The chain uses TRBV6-5 and TRBJ2-3; possible D gene TRBD1, 6 bases. Germline CDR1 reads MNHEY; CDR2 reads SVGAGI. The CDR3 contains 17 residues. Deletions cut 0 bases from V and 1 base from J, with 14 bases between. The CDR3 nucleotides are TGTGCCAGCAGTTACTCGGGGACACTTTTTCGCACAGATACGCAGTATTTT. Amino acids: CASSYSGTLFRTDTQYF.

This clonotype was counted only a few times. The chain joins TRBV7-2 to TRBJ1-5; the match to TRBD1 covers 8 bases. The CDR3 loop spans 15 amino acids. Germline trimming cut 4 bases from V and 2 bases from J; bases unmatched to any gene: 4. Germline V gene sequence: CDR1 SGHTA, CDR2 FQGNSA. The CDR3, as DNA: TGTGCCAGCAGCTCCAACAGGGGGGGCAATCAGCCCCAGCATTTT. Protein product: CASSSNRGGNQPQHF.

This clonotype was counted ten times or more. The V and J genes are TRBV20-1 and TRBJ2-7, with 8 bases lining up with TRBD2. CDR1 DFQATT and CDR2 SNEGSKA come from the germline V gene (reference sequence). Losses at the gene ends were 6 bases for V and 3 bases for J; bases not matched to a gene: 10. This CDR3 has 14 amino acids. This chain's CDR3 is CSAVSGLGGYEQYF. The CDR3 DNA reads TGCAGTGCAGTTTCGGGACTAGGAGGCTACGAGCAGTACTTC.

This clonotype was counted only a few times. This sequence joins TRBV9 and TRBJ1-1; D perhaps matches TRBD1 (5 bases). V was clipped by 0 bases and J by 2 bases, with 11 bases between them. The germline V gene has CDR1 SGDLS and CDR2 YYNGEE. The CDR3 sequence is 15 residues long. CDR3 sequence reads: CASSVGGGDNTEAFF. The CDR3 bases are TGTGCCAGCAGCGTAGGTGGGGGGGACAACACTGAAGCTTTCTTT.

The rearrangement links TRBV4-1 to TRBJ2-7; 12 bases fit TRBD2. After removal of 1 base from V and 3 bases from J, the junction contained 4 bases not matched to a gene. Germline values: CDR1 MGHRA, CDR2 YSYEKL. This CDR3 region has 16 residues. This CDR3 reads CASSQGQLAGGYEQYF. As DNA, the CDR3 is TGCGCCAGCAGCCAAGGACAACTAGCGGGGGGCTACGAGCAGTACTTC.

The chain employs TRBV7-9 and TRBJ2-1; 10 positions agree with TRBD1. Trimming removed 1 base from V and 8 bases from J; junction bases left unmatched: 8. The germline V gene has CDR1 SEHNR and CDR2 FQNEAQ (reference sequence). The length of the CDR3 is 16 residues. CDR3 protein: CASSLVVGQGLDEQFF. CDR3 nucleotide sequence: TGTGCCAGCAGCTTAGTCGTGGGACAGGGGCTCGATGAGCAGTTCTTC.